This paragraph reports one TCR beta chain. What antigen it recognizes has not been identified. Per-nucleotide qualities are absent, and no much larger clonotype sits a single base away. The identical CDR3 is also encoded by other nucleotide sequences in the sample. The library relied on the immunoSEQ multiplex PCR assay. The published analysis was carried out like this. During preprocessing, nonproductive sequences were discarded, as were any CDR3s that did not begin with C, did not end with F or W, or were shorter than 7 amino acids. Antigen-specific clonotypes were called with the MANAFEST web app, based on expansion relative to reference and other culture wells. A clone was considered positive if significant expansion relative to the reference culture was observed in 2 of 3 replicate wells at an FDR below 0.05. To be called positive, a clone also had to show significant expansion compared with every other tandem well and an odds ratio greater than 5. CDR3 homology was quantified as pairwise Levenshtein distance, calculated with the stringdist R package after three terminal residues were trimmed from each end. TCRdb took this table from immuneACCESS and kept in-frame rearrangements with V and J called. Such tables lack part of the clones; where checked against another copy, unresolved V genes explain under half of the gap, and the rest is unexplained. The V and J calls and clone size come from that table; D and trimming were worked out from the DNA. This sample comprises about 22,000 clones, about 70% of them detected only once. 15% to 20% of the sample goes to the ten largest clones.

The data stem from a study of CD4 T cells in relation to SARS-CoV-2 and coronaviruses (dated by TCRdb to 2020 to 2023). Regarding the research as a whole: In the ViraFEST assay, PBMCs were grown with antigen for about eleven days, and TCR beta CDR3s were then sequenced to identify antigen-specific clonal expansions. The negative reference condition was either a culture with an HIV-1 Nef peptide pool or a culture with no peptide. Patient-derived lymphoblastoid cell lines were used to map the HLA restriction of shared crossreactive spike epitopes. The Adaptive Biotechnologies TCR-sequencing kit was used to sequence samples from three pre-COVID donors and the naive versus memory experiments, while other data came from Illumina-based sequencing. A different TCR-beta assay, based on Illumina, was used to sequence expansion assays from other donors in the study. Memory CD4+ T cell crossreactivity between SARS-CoV-2 and common cold coronavirus spike proteins was assessed at the TCR clonotype level in the study. Results the study describes overall, beyond this receptor: Approximately 69% of donors had memory CD4+ clonotypes that crossrecognized SARS-CoV-2 and at least one common cold coronavirus spike. Significantly weaker SARS-CoV-2-driven expansion was shown by crossreactive clones than by monoreactive clones, consistent with antigenic imprinting. Because the crossreactivity analysis focused on spike protein, crossreactivity against other viral proteins was not assessed. Pre-pandemic and post-infection samples were not both contributed by any donor, so tracing of the source of pre-existing responses was limited. The study was constrained by small numbers of patients and of tested TCRs.

CD4+ T cells from unexposed donors were collected before the COVID-19 pandemic (2011-2018). The EasySep CD4+ T cell isolation kit was used to isolate CD4+ T cells once the cultures had run for more than 8 days. As cell numbers permitted, CD4+ T cells from unexposed donors were tested for reactivity to SARS-CoV-2 S and N and to four common cold coronavirus spike pools. Each well received around 1.8 million PBMCs, cultured in IMDM supplemented with approximately 5% human AB serum and about 10 IU/ml IL-2. Half of the culture medium was replaced with fresh IL-2-containing medium on days 3 and 7. In general, every peptide culture condition was set up in three replicate wells. Leukapheresis product for the unexposed donors was bought commercially. PBMCs were isolated from leukapheresis product or whole blood by Ficoll-Paque PLUS gradient centrifugation. The PBMCs went either fresh into the expansion assay or into cryopreservation at -140 degrees C. The QIAamp Micro DNA Kit was used to extract genomic DNA from the CD4+ T cells.

The germline V gene (reference sequence) sets CDR1 to SEHNR and CDR2 to FQNEAQ. Including the terminal cysteine and phenylalanine, the CDR3 comprises 14 residues. The entry retains the CDR3 DNA only, 42 bases that are in frame from base 1. After removal of 1 base from V and 5 bases from J, the junction retains 2 bases not matched to a gene. The sample was CD4+ T cells from PBMCs, cultured in vitro. This TCR derives from a human donor in good health. The sequence links TRBV7-9 to TRBJ1-5, and 7 junctional nucleotides match TRBD1. The DNA sequence is TGTGCCAGCAGCTTAGGACAGGGTCATCAGCCCCAGCATTTT. The translation is CASSLGQGHQPQHF.